This TCR beta chain stems from a study of CD8+CD57+ T cells in acquired aplastic anemia. Study-level background: Average DNA yield from sorted CD4+ and CD8+ cells was approximately 3 ug. Researchers reported that healthy donors averaged about 10.8 million reads for CD4+ cells. Study-level results: There were around 28 CD8+ CDR3 sequences that occurred in both patients and controls. Significant differences in CD8+ Simpson's diversity were not observed between patients and controls.

Details on this clonotype: Its antigen is unknown.

Between the trimmed V and J ends, which lost 11 bases and 3 bases, there was a span of 17 bases. The V gene's germline CDR1 is KGHDR and CDR2 SFDVKD. The CDR3 spans 14 residues. Genomic DNA served as template for TCR beta VDJ and CDR3 profiling. MiXCR, run by TCRdb on the reads, gives a single entry per CDR3 protein. The data contain 150,000 to 200,000 distinct CDR3 sequences, around 45% of them singletons. Sample: sorted CD4+, CD8+, or CD8+CD57+ T cells (not recorded which) from PBMCs. This chain joins TRBV24-1 and TRBJ2-3; possibly TRBD1 for D (6 bases). The source of this sequence is a human donor in good health. DNA for the CDR3: TGTGCCAGCAAAGGACAGACATCAACAGATACGCAGTATTTT. Protein product: CASKGQTSTDTQYF.